The 16 T cell receptor beta chains below all came from one sample that was sequenced in a study of blood T cell repertoires in COVID-19. Sequencing was performed with immunoSEQ multiplex PCR; in TCRdb, only in-frame clones are kept and a portion is missing. The sample lists 250,000 to 350,000 clones, around 89% occurring once. Sample: peripheral blood. Receptor source: a man aged 30 to 39 with acute or convalescent COVID-19.

V gene TRBV7-9 combines with J gene TRBJ2-1; possible D gene TRBD1, 5 bases. V lost 4 bases, J lost 10 bases, and 11 bases lay in between. This CDR3 region has 12 residues. CDR1 is SEHNR, CDR2 FQNEAQ, per germline (reference sequence). CDR3 region: CASSSQGNEQFF. CDR3 DNA: TGTGCCAGCAGCTCCCAGGGCAACGAGCAGTTCTTC.

The chain is built from TRBV11-2 and TRBJ2-3; the match to TRBD1 covers 7 bases. V was clipped by 2 bases and J by 2 bases; unmatched bases: 1. The CDR3 covers 14 residues. CDR1 and CDR2 (germline): SGHAT, FQNNGV. CDR3 protein: CASSLTGATDTQYF. CDR3 DNA: TGTGCCAGCAGCTTAACAGGGGCCACAGATACGCAGTATTTT.

This chain connects TRBV19 to TRBJ2-7; 7 bases fit TRBD1. Per germline, CDR1 LNHDA and CDR2 SQIVND (reference sequence). The CDR3 length is 13 residues. V gave up 6 bases and J gave up 8 bases; unmatched junction bases: 10. CDR3 in DNA: TGTGCCAGTAGCAGAGGGAAACAGGGGCAGCAGTACTTC. As protein: CASSRGKQGQQYF.

V usage is TRBV6-1 and J usage is TRBJ2-3; 8 bases line up with TRBD2. Germline V gene sequence: CDR1 MNHNS, CDR2 SASEGT. This CDR3 spans 17 amino acids. The ends lost 4 bases at V and 2 bases at J; junction bases unmatched: 11. Here the CDR3 DNA reads TGTGCCAGCAGTGGGTTGGTCGGGGGGGGAAACACAGATACGCAGTATTTT. Translation: CASSGLVGGGNTDTQYF.

The V and J genes are TRBV4-2 and TRBJ2-2, with D perhaps matching TRBD2 (6 bases). This CDR3 has 19 residues. V was cut by 2 bases and J by 6 bases, with 25 bases left in between. Germline V gives CDR1 LGHNA, CDR2 YNFKEQ. The DNA of the CDR3 is TGTGCCAGCAGCCAAAGATTTGGGACGGGTACCCGGGGGTCCGGGGAGCTGTTTTTT. Amino acids: CASSQRFGTGTRGSGELFF.

This sequence joins TRBV6-5 and TRBJ2-5, with a tentative D call TRBD2 (5 bases). CDR3 length: 14 residues. Germline assignment: CDR1 MNHEY and CDR2 SVGAGI. With 0 bases removed from V and 4 bases from J, the gap between germline ends came to 9 bases. The CDR3 loop reads CASSYSRTRETQYF. DNA of the CDR3: TGTGCCAGCAGTTACTCAAGGACTCGAGAGACCCAGTACTTC.

The gene calls are TRBV5-6 and TRBJ1-1; the D is unclear. The V gene's germline CDR1 is SGHDT and CDR2 YYEEEE. V was cut by 0 bases and J by 0 bases, with 9 bases left in between. CDR3 length equals 15 residues. Written as DNA, the CDR3 is TGTGCCAGCAGCTTGGCCTCAGTCATGAACACTGAAGCTTTCTTT. Residues: CASSLASVMNTEAFF.

The chain couples TRBV4-1 to TRBJ2-1; D unresolved. The V gene's germline CDR1 is MGHRA and CDR2 YSYEKL. V was pared by 0 bases and J by 6 bases, with 9 bases between. The CDR3 runs to 14 residues. CDR3 sequence: CASSQDSPGNEQFF. As DNA, the CDR3 is TGCGCCAGCAGCCAAGACTCTCCCGGCAATGAGCAGTTCTTC.

The chain carries TRBV19 and TRBJ1-4; TRBD1 agrees at 7 bases. CDR3 size: 15 residues. With V trimmed by 5 bases and J by 7 bases, 10 bases remained unmatched. Germline lookup yields CDR1 LNHDA and CDR2 SQIVND (reference sequence). Here the CDR3 reads CASSFSGTDSEKLFF. CDR3 bases: TGTGCCAGTAGTTTTTCCGGGACAGATAGTGAAAAACTGTTTTTT.

As concerns this clone: Within the sample, other DNA sequences also encode this same CDR3. J is TRBJ2-7 and V is TRBV19; 8 nucleotides match TRBD1. The junction had 5 bases not matched to a gene; V was cut back by 3 bases and J by 4 bases. Germline lookup yields CDR1 LNHDA and CDR2 SQIVND (reference sequence). CDR3 length: 14 amino acids. The chain's CDR3 is CASSILDRAYEQYF. CDR3 coding DNA: TGTGCCAGTAGTATTTTGGACAGGGCTTACGAGCAGTACTTC.

This clone was detected once. The chain is built from TRBV7-9 and TRBJ1-1; maybe TRBD1 (5 bases). CDR1 is SEHNR and CDR2 is FQNEAQ in the germline V gene (reference sequence). The CDR3 totals 14 residues. V was clipped by 1 base and J by 4 bases, with 10 bases between them. CDR3: CASSLVDSSTEAFF. CDR3 DNA sequence: TGTGCCAGCAGCTTAGTTGACAGTTCCACTGAAGCTTTCTTT.

The CDR3 loop reads CASSYRGRNEQFF. CDR3 sequence (DNA): TGTGCCAGCAGCTACAGGGGTCGTAATGAGCAGTTCTTC. V and J are TRBV11-1 and TRBJ2-1; TRBD1 aligns across 7 bases. This CDR3 spans 13 amino acids. The V gene's germline CDR1 is SGHAT and CDR2 FQDESV (reference sequence). V trimming: 4 bases; J trimming: 7 bases; junction bases outside the gene matches: 4.

The V and J genes are TRBV9 and TRBJ2-7; D perhaps matches TRBD1 (6 bases). V was trimmed by 4 bases and J by 0 bases, leaving 11 bases between them. CDR3 length: 14 residues. The germline V gene encodes CDR1 SGDLS and CDR2 YYNGEE. CDR3 amino acids: CASSISGHSYEQYF. CDR3 sequence (DNA): TGTGCCAGCAGCATATCGGGACACTCCTACGAGCAGTACTTC.

This clone showed up just once. The chain links TRBV15 to TRBJ1-6; tentative D call: TRBD1 (5 bases). The CDR3 length is 15 residues. Trimming stripped 3 bases from V and 9 bases from J, with 15 bases between. CDR1 is LNHNV and CDR2 is YYDKDF in the germline V gene (reference sequence). CDR3 nucleotides: TGTGCCACCAGCAGCGGGACTCCGGGGGGTTCACCCCTCCACTTT. This encodes CATSSGTPGGSPLHF.

V and J are TRBV4-2 and TRBJ2-7; D perhaps matches TRBD1 (5 bases). Looked up from germline, CDR1 is LGHNA and CDR2 is YNFKEQ. CDR3 size: 14 residues. V gave up 1 base and J gave up 2 bases, with 9 bases separating them. DNA for the CDR3: TGTGCCAGCAGCCAAGGCGCAGGGACCTACGAGCAGTACTTC. Translated: CASSQGAGTYEQYF.

The chain recombines TRBV6-6 with TRBJ1-5; TRBD1 matches at 8 bases. The germline V gene encodes CDR1 MNHNY and CDR2 SVGAGI (reference sequence). CDR3 length equals 16 residues. J was trimmed by 7 bases and V by 2 bases; bases with no gene match: 10. The DNA for the CDR3 is TGTGCCAGCAGTTACACCTCAGGGGGCATGGGGCAGCCCCAGCATTTT. Protein sequence: CASSYTSGGMGQPQHF.